This TCR beta chain was recovered during a study of patients and donors after allogeneic stem cell transplantation. This clonotype was detected a few times. Each CDR3 protein is one row after TCRdb ran MiXCR on the RT-PCR reads. The sample yields 900,000 to 1,000,000 distinct CDR3 sequences, more than 15% seen once. The clonotype comes from a human donor who was either an allogeneic HSCT recipient or a stem cell or donor lymphocyte infusion donor (not recorded which). It is not recorded whose cells these are; they may come from a transplant donor. Sequencing was done on a sample of blood, either unsorted or a sorted T cell fraction (not recorded which).

The CDR3 sequence is CASSYTSGGSSYNEQFF. The DNA of the CDR3 is TGTGCCAGCAGCTATACTAGCGGGGGGAGCTCCTACAATGAGCAGTTCTTC. The chain joins TRBV3-1 to TRBJ2-1; 12 nucleotides line up with TRBD2. The CDR3 contains 17 residues. The germline V gene has CDR1 LGHDT and CDR2 YNNKEL (reference sequence). J gave up 0 bases and V 5 bases, and 5 bases lay outside the gene matches.